What follows are 20 T cell receptor beta chains derived from one specimen sequenced in a study of CD8+CD57+ T cells in acquired aplastic anemia. Before being chosen for sequencing, patients had shown CD8+CD57+ cell expansion by flow cytometry. For CDR3 and TCR beta VDJ profiling, genomic DNA was the template used. TCRdb analysed the reads with MiXCR anew, one entry per CDR3 protein. The data show around 200,000 distinct CDR3 sequences, with 50% to 65% seen just once and about 44% held by the top ten. Source material: sorted CD4+, CD8+, or CD8+CD57+ T cells (not recorded which) from PBMCs. These receptors were taken from a human donor with aplastic anemia.

The rearrangement joins TRBV2 to TRBJ2-1, with TRBD2 identical over 9 bases. In germline, CDR1 is SNHLY, CDR2 FYNNEI. This CDR3 region has 16 residues. The trim removed 6 bases at V and 7 bases at J, leaving 13 bases unmatched. DNA for the CDR3: TGTGCCAGCAGCTTGGCCAAGGTAGCGGGAGTGAATGAGCAGTTCTTC. This encodes CASSLAKVAGVNEQFF.

This chain links TRBV2 with TRBJ2-5, with a tentative D call TRBD1 (6 bases). Germline V gives CDR1 SNHLY, CDR2 FYNNEI. The CDR3 runs 11 residues. V was shortened by 8 bases and J by 5 bases, with 9 bases between the two germline ends. As DNA, the CDR3 is TGTGCCAGCGGGGGCTGGGAGACCCAGTACTTC. Amino acids: CASGGWETQYF.

The chain employs TRBV3-1 and TRBJ2-7; 7 nucleotides align to TRBD2. The CDR3 consists of 16 residues. Germline V gene lookup returns CDR1 LGHDT and CDR2 YNNKEL (reference sequence). V lost 4 bases and J lost 2; bases outside the gene matches: 11. CDR3 DNA sequence: TGTGCCAGCAGCCTAGTTCACGGGGGGTCGACCTACGAGCAGTACTTC. Its protein is CASSLVHGGSTYEQYF.

This clonotype was recorded many times. The J gene is TRBJ2-7, the V gene TRBV19, with unresolved D. This CDR3 spans 13 amino acids. Germline-derived CDR1 and CDR2 are LNHDA and SQIVND (reference sequence). V was trimmed by 5 bases and J by 4 bases, leaving 12 bases between them. The CDR3 nucleotides read TGTGCCAGTAGTTTAGGGCCACCTTACGAGCAGTACTTC. Its translation: CASSLGPPYEQYF.

In this sample, this clonotype turned up a few times. Since a much larger clone is just one base distant, this may be a read error. The chain links TRBV5-1 to TRBJ2-7, with 8 positions matching TRBD1. The V segment lost 7 bases and the J segment 3 bases; nucleotides outside the gene matches: 15. Germline V CDR1 and CDR2: SGHRS, YFSETQ. This CDR3 has 16 amino acids. The CDR3 here is CASGLGQGELVYEQYF. CDR3 sequence (DNA): TGCGCCAGCGGCCTAGGACAGGGAGAACTCGTCTACGAGCAGTACTTC.

The rearrangement uses TRBV15 and TRBJ2-7; D perhaps matches TRBD2 (5 bases). The CDR3 consists of 15 residues. With 1 base removed from V and 0 bases from J, the gap between germline ends came to 10 bases. CDR1 and CDR2 from the germline V gene are LNHNV and YYDKDF (reference sequence). As DNA, the CDR3 is TGTGCCACCAGCAGAGGAGGGTTGGCCTCCTACGAGCAGTACTTC. This codes for CATSRGGLASYEQYF.

This chain connects TRBV7-3 to TRBJ1-1; D unclear. With 2 bases removed from V and 3 bases from J, the gap between germline ends came to 10 bases. Germline V gene sequence: CDR1 SGHTA, CDR2 FQGTGA. The CDR3 length is 14 residues. CDR3 in amino acids: CASSLQASYTEAFF. The CDR3 region has the DNA TGTGCCAGCAGCTTACAGGCCTCATACACTGAAGCTTTCTTT.

This sequence joins TRBV10-3 and TRBJ2-7; 13 bases agree with TRBD2. Germline CDR1 reads ENHRY; CDR2 reads SYGVKD. V was pared by 11 bases and J by 7 bases, with 17 bases of the junction left unmatched. The length of the CDR3 is 16 residues. The CDR3 DNA reads as TGTGCCTACGCCCGGACTAGCGGGAGCTGGGGGGAAGAGCAGTACTTC. Amino acid sequence: CAYARTSGSWGEEQYF.

CDR3 nucleotide sequence: TGTGCCAGCAGCTTAGAGTGGACAGGGGGCTCCTTCTCCTACGAGCAGTACTTC. This encodes CASSLEWTGGSFSYEQYF. The genes are TRBV7-9 and TRBJ2-7, with 11 nucleotides matching TRBD1. Germline CDR1 and CDR2: SEHNR and FQNEAQ (reference sequence). Unmatched junction bases numbered 8, after V lost 1 base and J lost 0 bases. CDR3 length: 18 residues.

This clonotype is a singleton in its sample. This sequence joins TRBV6-5 and TRBJ1-3, with D unresolved. CDR3 length: 14 residues. Per the germline V gene, CDR1 is MNHEY and CDR2 is SVGAGI. Trimming stripped 10 bases from V and 0 bases from J, with 13 bases between. This CDR3 is CATQRGNSGNTIYF. In nucleotides, the CDR3 is TGTGCCACACAACGGGGTAACTCTGGAAACACCATATATTTT.

This chain connects TRBV7-9 to TRBJ1-5; maybe TRBD1 (6 bases). The V gene lost 8 bases and the J gene lost 6 bases, with 17 bases spanning the gap. CDR1 SEHNR and CDR2 FQNEAQ come from the germline V gene (reference sequence). The CDR3 loop spans 14 amino acids. CDR3 sequence reads: CASPHRVSLQPQHF. The DNA for the CDR3 is TGTGCCAGCCCACACAGGGTGTCCCTTCAGCCCCAGCATTTT. Using reference TRBV7-9 and TRBJ1-5 for the parts outside the CDR3, the full variable domain is DTGVSQNPRHKITKRGQNVTFRCDPISEHNRLYWYRQTLGQGPEFLTYFQNEAQLEKSRLLSDRFSAERPKGSFSTLEIQRTEQGDSAMYLCASPHRVSLQPQHFGDGTRLSIL.

The CDR3 sequence is CAISESTELNEKLFF. The CDR3 DNA reads as TGTGCCATCAGTGAGTCGACAGAACTTAATGAAAAACTGTTTTTT. The V gene is TRBV10-3, the J gene TRBJ1-4; tentatively, D is TRBD1 (5 bases). The CDR3 is made up of 15 amino acids. Trimming shortened V by 0 bases and J by 4 bases, and 9 bases separated the two germline ends. In germline, CDR1 is ENHRY, CDR2 SYGVKD.

There are a few counts of this clonotype. The genes are TRBV7-8 and TRBJ2-3, with 7 bases fitting TRBD2. Germline trimming cut 4 bases from V and 5 bases from J; bases unmatched to any gene: 6. CDR3 size: 14 residues. The germline V gene has CDR1 SGHVS and CDR2 FQNEAQ. The CDR3 bases are TGTGCCAGCAGCTACTTACCGGGAGGAGATACGCAGTATTTT. Translating it yields CASSYLPGGDTQYF.

This clonotype was detected ten times or more. The chain uses TRBV7-6 and TRBJ2-7; 10 positions match TRBD1. The length of the CDR3 is 14 residues. Germline trimming cut 3 bases from V and 5 bases from J; bases unmatched to any gene: 4. Germline V gene data show CDR1 as SGHVS and CDR2 as FNYEAQ. This CDR3 reads CASSFGDRGDEQYF. The CDR3 DNA sequence: TGTGCCAGCAGCTTTGGGGACAGGGGTGACGAGCAGTACTTC.

The chain joins TRBV19 to TRBJ2-2, with TRBD2 as a possible D gene (5 bases). Per germline, CDR1 LNHDA and CDR2 SQIVND (reference sequence). The CDR3 spans 13 residues. V was cut by 8 bases and J by 15 bases, with 22 bases left in between. In DNA form, the CDR3 reads TGTGCCAGTTATGCCGGGGATCCGCGTAGAATGTTTTTT. It yields the protein CASYAGDPRRMFF.

Turning to this clonotype: Mismatch with germline at one junction end may stem from a read error. The genes are TRBV9 and TRBJ2-7, with D perhaps matching TRBD2 (6 bases). Germline V gene sequence: CDR1 SGDLS, CDR2 YYNGEE. The CDR3 spans 14 residues. The CDR3 region is CASSLARRGDEQYF. The DNA for the CDR3 is TGCGCCAGCAGCTTGGCCCGGCGGGGCGACGAGCAGTACTTC.

This clonotype was seen ten or more times. The chain employs TRBV9 and TRBJ2-2, with D maybe TRBD1 (6 bases). V was cut by 6 bases and J by 4 bases, with 22 bases left in between. Germline lookup yields CDR1 SGDLS and CDR2 YYNGEE. The CDR3 length is 17 residues. The CDR3 DNA follows: TGTGCCAGCACCAATCTAGACAGGTCTCGGGGCACCGGGGAGCTGTTTTTT. Protein: CASTNLDRSRGTGELFF.

This clonotype came up many times. The rearrangement links TRBV19 to TRBJ1-2; D may be TRBD1 (5 bases). CDR1 is LNHDA, CDR2 SQIVND, per germline (reference sequence). The CDR3 is 13 residues long. V dropped 6 bases and J dropped 3 bases, with 11 bases sitting between them. The chain's CDR3 is CASSLETDYGYTF. CDR3 sequence (DNA): TGTGCCAGTAGCCTCGAGACAGACTATGGCTACACCTTC.

The sample holds a few counts of this clonotype. The V gene is TRBV20-1, the J gene TRBJ2-3, with 7 bases aligning to TRBD2. The CDR3 is made up of 16 amino acids. Germline values: CDR1 DFQATT, CDR2 SNEGSKA (reference sequence). J gave up 0 bases and V 4 bases, and 10 bases lay outside the gene matches. Here the CDR3 reads CSANPSGGTSTDTQYF. The CDR3, as DNA: TGCAGTGCTAATCCTAGCGGCGGGACTAGCACAGATACGCAGTATTTT.

This clonotype was seen just once. This chain connects TRBV5-1 to TRBJ1-2, with D possibly being TRBD1 (5 bases). Trimming pared 0 bases from V and 3 bases from J, leaving 12 bases between. CDR1 is SGHRS and CDR2 is YFSETQ in the germline V gene. The CDR3 is made up of 15 amino acids. Here the CDR3 reads CASSLDQGGYYGYTF. CDR3 sequence (DNA): TGCGCCAGCAGCTTGGATCAGGGCGGATACTATGGCTACACCTTC.